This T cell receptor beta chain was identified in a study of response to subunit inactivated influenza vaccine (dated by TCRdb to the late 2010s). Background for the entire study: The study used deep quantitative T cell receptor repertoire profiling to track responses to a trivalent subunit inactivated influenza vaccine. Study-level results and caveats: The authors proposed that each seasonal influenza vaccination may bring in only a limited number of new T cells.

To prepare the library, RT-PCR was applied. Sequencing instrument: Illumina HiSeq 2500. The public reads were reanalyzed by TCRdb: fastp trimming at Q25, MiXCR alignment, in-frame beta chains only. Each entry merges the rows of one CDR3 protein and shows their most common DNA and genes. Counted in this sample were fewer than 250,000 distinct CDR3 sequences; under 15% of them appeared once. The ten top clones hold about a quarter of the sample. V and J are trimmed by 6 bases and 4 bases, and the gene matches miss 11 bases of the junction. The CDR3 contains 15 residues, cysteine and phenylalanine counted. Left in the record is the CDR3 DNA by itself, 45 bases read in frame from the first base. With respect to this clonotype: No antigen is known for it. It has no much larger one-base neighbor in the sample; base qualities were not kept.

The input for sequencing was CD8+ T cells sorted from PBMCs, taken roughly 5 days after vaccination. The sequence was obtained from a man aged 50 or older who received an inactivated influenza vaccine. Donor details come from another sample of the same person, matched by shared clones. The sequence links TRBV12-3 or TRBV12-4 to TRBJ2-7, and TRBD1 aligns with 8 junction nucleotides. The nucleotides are TGTGCCAGCAGCCCGGACAGGGCATACGTGTACGAGCAGTACTTC. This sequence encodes CASSPDRAYVYEQYF.